This passage covers 31 T cell receptor beta chains from one sample sequenced in a study of T cells in Graves' hyperthyroidism and ophthalmopathy. The source material, RNA transcripts, was used to amplify TCR beta CDR3 regions. HTBI primers drove first-round RT-PCR of the TCR CDR3. From the multiplex PCR reads, TCRdb called clonotypes with MiXCR, one entry per CDR3 protein. The top ten clones hold roughly 44% of a sample with approximately 200,000 distinct CDR3 sequences, around 17% of them seen once. What was sequenced was blood. The receptors were gathered from a man between 40 and 49 years old with Graves' hyperthyroidism.

This clonotype showed up many times. V gene TRBV9 combines with J gene TRBJ1-1, with a weak D call TRBD1 (5 bases). The CDR3 length is 14 residues. V lost 5 bases, J lost 3 bases, and 14 bases lay in between. From germline, CDR1 is SGDLS and CDR2 YYNGEE. CDR3 protein: CASSTRVGDTEAFF. CDR3 in DNA: TGTGCCAGCAGTACCAGGGTTGGGGACACTGAAGCTTTCTTT.

This clonotype showed up many times. The chain recombines TRBV7-9 with TRBJ1-3, with D unclear. CDR1 SEHNR and CDR2 FQNEAQ come from the germline V gene (reference sequence). The CDR3 has 16 amino acids. V was shortened by 5 bases and J by 0 bases, with 14 bases between the two germline ends. The CDR3 DNA sequence: TGTGCCAGCAGCGCTTCATCAGCCTACTCTGGAAACACCATATATTTT. Amino acids: CASSASSAYSGNTIYF.

In regard to this clonotype: This may be a read error, as it is one base from a much larger clone. Since the CDR3 does not end with the conserved phenylalanine or tryptophan, this likely comes from a read error. The genes are TRBV27 and TRBJ1-5, with unresolved D. Germline V gene data show CDR1 as MNHEY and CDR2 as SMNVEV (reference sequence). The V and J ends lost 6 bases and 4 bases respectively, with 25 bases between them. This CDR3 has 18 amino acids. The CDR3 nucleotides read TGTGCCAGCAGACCCCTCACCTACACCGGGCAGGCTAATCAGCCCCAGCATCTT. It specifies CASRPLTYTGQANQPQHL.

The rearrangement links TRBV6-1 to TRBJ2-5, with 9 bases aligning to TRBD1. The junction had 4 bases not matched to a gene; V was cut back by 6 bases and J by 5 bases. Germline lookup yields CDR1 MNHNS and CDR2 SASEGT. The CDR3 covers 13 residues. The CDR3 is CASRFTGGETQYF. The CDR3 coding sequence is TGTGCCAGCAGGTTTACAGGGGGCGAGACCCAGTACTTC.

This clonotype appeared many times. The rearrangement joins TRBV30 to TRBJ2-3; the D is unclear. V was clipped by 2 bases and J by 4 bases, with 4 bases between them. The CDR3 length is 11 residues. Germline V CDR1 and CDR2: GTSNPN, SVGIG (reference sequence). CDR3 nucleotide sequence: TGTGCCTGGAGTAGTCCAGATACGCAGTATTTT. Translating it yields CAWSSPDTQYF.

The rearrangement uses TRBV24-1 and TRBJ2-2; no reliable D call. V lost 3 bases, J lost 6 bases, and 10 bases lay in between. The CDR3 is 14 amino acids. Germline CDR1 reads KGHDR; CDR2 reads SFDVKD. CDR3 sequence (DNA): TGTGCCACCAGTGATGACCGGCTCCCCGGGGAGCTGTTTTTT. It yields the protein CATSDDRLPGELFF.

The V and J genes are TRBV10-3 and TRBJ1-3, with 7 bases matching TRBD1. The CDR3 length is 15 residues. CDR1 is ENHRY, CDR2 SYGVKD, per germline. V was clipped by 8 bases and J by 4 bases; unmatched bases: 11. The CDR3 bases are TGTGCCATCGGGGGACAGTCGACAGCGGGAAACACCATATATTTT. Translation gives CAIGGQSTAGNTIYF.

This clonotype was observed a few times. CDR3 sequence (DNA): TGTGCCAGCAGCTTGTTATCAGGGGGCGGTGGCTACACCTTC. The encoded protein is CASSLLSGGGGYTF. This rearrangement joins TRBV5-4 to TRBJ1-2; 8 bases are a match to TRBD1. The germline CDR1 and CDR2 sequences are SGHNT and YYREEE (reference sequence). The CDR3 sequence is 14 residues long. Trimming at V came to 1 base and at J to 7 bases, leaving 6 bases not matched to a gene. Drawing the rest from reference TRBV5-4 and TRBJ1-2, the complete variable domain is ETGVTQSPTHLIKTRGQQVTLRCSSQSGHNTVSWYQQALGQGPQFIFQYYREEENGRGNFPPRFSGLQFPNYSSELNVNALELDDSALYLCASSLLSGGGGYTFGSGTRLTVV.

This clonotype was recorded at least ten times. The J gene is TRBJ2-5, the V gene TRBV20-1, with D perhaps given as TRBD1 or TRBD2 (7 bases each). Germline V CDR1 and CDR2: DFQATT, SNEGSKA (reference sequence). The CDR3 loop spans 12 amino acids. Trimming removed 0 bases at V and 14 bases at J, with 16 bases between. The CDR3 is CSAREGGTAGYF. CDR3 nucleotides: TGCAGTGCTAGAGAGGGAGGGACAGCTGGCTACTTC.

This clonotype was counted at least ten times. J is TRBJ1-1 and V is TRBV30; D perhaps matches TRBD1 (5 bases). The CDR3 is 14 residues long. Trimming removed 5 bases at V and 3 bases at J, with 16 bases between. The germline gives CDR1 GTSNPN, CDR2 SVGIG (reference sequence). DNA of the CDR3: TGTGCCTGGGGGGGGGGGGAGCGCGACACTGAAGCTTTCTTT. This codes for CAWGGGERDTEAFF.

This clonotype was counted many times. The chain employs TRBV27 and TRBJ2-1, with 15 bases fitting TRBD2. The V segment lost 8 bases and the J segment 7 bases; nucleotides outside the gene matches: 15. There are 18 residues in the CDR3. Germline lookup yields CDR1 MNHEY and CDR2 SMNVEV (reference sequence). DNA of the CDR3: TGTGCCAGCCGCCGGGACAGAGGGACTAGCGGGGGGTATAATGAGCAGTTCTTC. Protein sequence: CASRRDRGTSGGYNEQFF.

This chain connects TRBV7-3 to TRBJ2-5; 14 bases line up with TRBD2. This CDR3 comprises 16 residues. Trimming removed 5 bases from V and 5 bases from J; junction bases left unmatched: 7. CDR1 is SGHTA, CDR2 FQGTGA, per germline. CDR3 DNA sequence: TGTGCCAGCAGCCGACTAGCGGGGGGGGCTGGGGAGACCCAGTACTTC. Protein: CASSRLAGGAGETQYF. The full variable domain, rest sourced from reference TRBV7-3 and TRBJ2-5, is GAGVSQTPSNKVTEKGKYVELRCDPISGHTALYWYRQSLGQGPEFLIYFQGTGAADDSGLPNDRFFAVRPEGSVSTLKIQRTERGDSAVYLCASSRLAGGAGETQYFGPGTRLLVL.

In this sample, this clonotype turned up a few times. The chain is built from TRBV5-8 and TRBJ2-2, with 12 nucleotides matching TRBD2. V dropped 3 bases and J dropped 5; count of bases not matched to a gene: 11. The germline CDR1 and CDR2 sequences are SGHTS and YDEGEE. This CDR3 has 18 residues. The CDR3 loop is CASSSPSGLAGRTGELFF. CDR3 DNA: TGTGCCAGCAGCTCTCCCTCAGGACTAGCGGGGAGGACCGGGGAGCTGTTTTTT. Complete variable domain (other parts from reference TRBV5-8 and TRBJ2-2): EAGVTQSPTHLIKTRGQQATLRCSPISGHTSVYWYQQALGLGLQFLLWYDEGEERNRGNFPPRFSGRQFPNYSSELNVNALELEDSALYLCASSSPSGLAGRTGELFFGEGSRLTVL.

In the case of this clonotype: A single base separates this from a much larger clone, so it may be a read error. V is TRBV28 and J is TRBJ2-1; tentative D call: TRBD1 (6 bases). The germline CDR1 and CDR2 sequences are MDHEN and SYDVKM. CDR3 length equals 15 residues. V lost 10 bases, J lost 9 bases, and 25 bases lay in between. The CDR3 coding sequence is TGTGCCAACAATCAACCAGGGCAGGGGATGAGTGAGCAGTTCTTC. It specifies CANNQPGQGMSEQFF.

This clonotype has more than one count but fewer than ten. The chain is built from TRBV20-1 and TRBJ1-2; D not certain. This CDR3 has 16 amino acids. Per the germline V gene, CDR1 is DFQATT and CDR2 is SNEGSKA (reference sequence). V dropped 1 base and J dropped 10 bases, with 25 bases sitting between them. DNA for the CDR3: TGCAGTGCTAGAGTCCCAGTGTCCAGCACCGACCGGGACTACACCTTC. Amino acid sequence: CSARVPVSSTDRDYTF.

This clonotype was recorded many times. The V call is TRBV6-2 or TRBV6-3, the J call TRBJ2-3; TRBD1 might be the D (5 bases). The CDR3 extends over 14 amino acids. V shed 0 bases and J shed 8 bases, with 12 bases lying between them. Germline assignment: CDR1 MNHEY and CDR2 SVGEGT. CDR3 sequence: CASSYSIGVGTQYF. CDR3 DNA: TGTGCCAGCAGTTACTCGATAGGGGTTGGTACGCAGTATTTT.

This clonotype was picked up many times. V and J are TRBV30 and TRBJ2-1; 9 positions match TRBD2. Trimming took 2 bases from V and 9 from J; bases not matched to a gene: 5. From germline, CDR1 is GTSNPN and CDR2 SVGIG (reference sequence). The length of the CDR3 is 13 residues. The DNA of the CDR3 is TGTGCCTGGAGTATGCGGGGGGGCAGTGAGCAGTTCTTC. It yields the protein CAWSMRGGSEQFF.

This clonotype has ten or more counts. The gene calls are TRBV6-2 or TRBV6-3 and TRBJ2-2; no clear D. The V gene's germline CDR1 is MNHEY and CDR2 SVGEGT. Between the trimmed V and J ends, which lost 4 bases and 1 base, there was a span of 16 bases. CDR3 length: 17 residues. The CDR3 loop reads CASSSPRITKNTGELFF. CDR3 bases: TGTGCCAGCAGTTCCCCGAGGATAACCAAGAACACCGGGGAGCTGTTTTTT.

This chain uses TRBV19 with TRBJ1-5; D unclear. Trimming left V 4 bases short and J 4 bases short, with 8 bases between. The CDR3 has 13 amino acids. Per the germline V gene, CDR1 is LNHDA and CDR2 is SQIVND (reference sequence). CDR3 region: CASSKTPNQPQHF. The CDR3 region has the DNA TGTGCCAGTAGTAAGACACCTAATCAGCCCCAGCATTTT. Using reference TRBV19 and TRBJ1-5 for the parts outside the CDR3, the full variable domain is DGGITQSPKYLFRKEGQNVTLSCEQNLNHDAMYWYRQDPGQGLRLIYYSQIVNDFQKGDIAEGYSVSREKKESFPLTVTSAQKNPTAFYLCASSKTPNQPQHFGDGTRLSIL.

This clonotype was seen many times. The chain uses TRBV18 and TRBJ2-5; D is unclear. Germline-derived CDR1 and CDR2 are KGHSH and LQKENI. The CDR3 has 12 amino acids. Trimming cost V 4 bases and J 3 bases, with 6 bases left between them. The DNA for the CDR3 is TGTGCCAGCTCACTAACCGAAGAGACCCAGTACTTC. As protein: CASSLTEETQYF. The whole variable domain, filled in from reference TRBV18 and TRBJ2-5, reads NAGVMQNPRHLVRRRGQEARLRCSPMKGHSHVYWYRQLPEEGLKFMVYLQKENIIDESGMPKERFSAEFPKEGPSILRIQQVVRGDSAAYFCASSLTEETQYFGPGTRLLVL.

There are many counts of this clonotype. The chain has TRBV28 and TRBJ1-1; D remains ambiguous. CDR3 size: 11 residues. The V and J ends lost 0 bases and 10 bases respectively, with 6 bases between them. Germline V gives CDR1 MDHEN, CDR2 SYDVKM. Here the CDR3 reads CASSLWAGAFF. The DNA of the CDR3 is TGTGCCAGCAGTTTATGGGCGGGAGCTTTCTTT. Full variable domain (missing parts from reference TRBV28 and TRBJ1-1): DVKVTQSSRYLVKRTGEKVFLECVQDMDHENMFWYRQDPGLGLRLIYFSYDVKMKEKGDIPEGYSVSREKKERFSLILESASTNQTSMYLCASSLWAGAFFGQGTRLTVV.

The rearrangement links TRBV29-1 to TRBJ1-1, with a weak D call TRBD1 (5 bases). The CDR3 loop spans 13 amino acids. Germline V gene data show CDR1 as SQVTM and CDR2 as ANQGSEA. V was cut by 3 bases and J by 2 bases, with 10 bases left in between. CDR3 protein: CSVDTQDNTEAFF. CDR3 bases: TGCAGCGTTGACACACAGGATAACACTGAAGCTTTCTTT. The full variable domain, in which reference TRBV29-1 and TRBJ1-1 provide the parts outside the CDR3, is SAVISQKPSRDICQRGTSLTIQCQVDSQVTMMFWYRQQPGQSLTLIATANQGSEATYESGFVIDKFPISRPNLTFSTLTVSNMSPEDSSIYLCSVDTQDNTEAFFGQGTRLTVV.

This clonotype was seen many times. The chain couples TRBV24-1 to TRBJ1-1; perhaps TRBD1 as D (5 bases). V was clipped by 9 bases and J by 1 base, with 8 bases between them. Looked up from germline, CDR1 is KGHDR and CDR2 is SFDVKD. The CDR3 runs to 12 residues. The CDR3: CATSDRNTEAFF. The CDR3 coding sequence is TGTGCCACCTCCGACAGGAACACTGAAGCTTTCTTT.

This clonotype was detected ten times or more. This chain connects TRBV27 to TRBJ2-4, with 8 bases aligning to TRBD1. V was pared by 5 bases and J by 7 bases, with 10 bases of the junction left unmatched. The CDR3 has 15 residues. Germline lookup yields CDR1 MNHEY and CDR2 SMNVEV (reference sequence). The CDR3, as DNA: TGTGCCAGCAGTCCGGGACAGGTGGTTTCCAACATTCAGTACTTC. Protein: CASSPGQVVSNIQYF.

Ten or more counts support this clonotype. This rearrangement joins TRBV28 to TRBJ2-6, with D hard to call. This CDR3 has 15 amino acids. V was shortened by 4 bases and J by 4 bases, with 11 bases between the two germline ends. Germline CDR1 reads MDHEN; CDR2 reads SYDVKM. CDR3 region: CASSSPALGANVLTF. Written as DNA, the CDR3 is TGTGCCAGCAGTTCCCCGGCCCTCGGGGCCAACGTCCTGACTTTC.

This clonotype was recorded many times. The gene calls are TRBV7-3 and TRBJ1-1; 8 nucleotides match TRBD1. V lost 5 bases, J lost 3 bases, and 8 bases stayed unmatched. This CDR3 has 15 residues. Germline lookup yields CDR1 SGHTA and CDR2 FQGTGA. CDR3 protein: CASSEQGGVDTEAFF. The CDR3 DNA follows: TGTGCCAGCAGCGAACAGGGGGGGGTGGACACTGAAGCTTTCTTT.

CDR3 coding DNA: TGTGCCAGCAGCTTAAGGCGCAGCGGGGATCATCCCGGGGAGCTGTTTTTT. This encodes CASSLRRSGDHPGELFF. The chain is built from TRBV7-2 and TRBJ2-2, with TRBD2 matching 7 bases. The CDR3 consists of 17 residues. CDR1 and CDR2 from the germline V gene are SGHTA and FQGNSA. V dropped 2 bases and J dropped 6; count of bases not matched to a gene: 12.

In this sample, this clonotype turned up many times. The chain is built from TRBV20-1 and TRBJ1-2, with D possibly matching TRBD1 (5 bases). CDR3 length equals 12 residues. Germline V gene data show CDR1 as DFQATT and CDR2 as SNEGSKA (reference sequence). V gave up 7 bases and J gave up 6 bases, with 15 bases separating them. The CDR3 protein is CSVRGQGDGYTF. The CDR3 bases are TGCAGTGTCAGAGGGCAGGGTGATGGCTACACCTTC.

This clonotype was counted many times. The chain combines TRBV4-3 with TRBJ2-3; TRBD2 agrees at 10 bases. Trimming removed 6 bases from V and 8 bases from J; junction bases left unmatched: 11. The CDR3 sequence is 15 residues long. Per the germline V gene, CDR1 is LGHNA and CDR2 is YSLEER. The CDR3 sequence is CASRASGGISGTQYF. Here the CDR3 DNA reads TGCGCCAGCAGGGCTAGCGGGGGAATAAGTGGTACGCAGTATTTT.

J is TRBJ2-2 and V is TRBV4-3; the D gene is possibly TRBD2 (5 bases). V was clipped by 1 base and J by 0 bases, with 12 bases between them. The CDR3 runs 17 residues. Germline lookup yields CDR1 LGHNA and CDR2 YSLEER. The CDR3 bases are TGCGCCAGCAGCCAAGTTGTCGAGGGAACGAACACCGGGGAGCTGTTTTTT. Its protein is CASSQVVEGTNTGELFF.

This clonotype has a count of ten or more. The chain uses TRBV20-1 and TRBJ2-7; 10 nucleotides line up with TRBD1. Germline values: CDR1 DFQATT, CDR2 SNEGSKA (reference sequence). The ends lost 6 bases at V and 5 bases at J; junction bases unmatched: 19. This CDR3 spans 17 amino acids. For the CDR3, the DNA is TGCAGTGCGGAGAAAAGGGACAGGGGTAGAACGGGTAACGAGCAGTACTTC. The encoded protein is CSAEKRDRGRTGNEQYF.